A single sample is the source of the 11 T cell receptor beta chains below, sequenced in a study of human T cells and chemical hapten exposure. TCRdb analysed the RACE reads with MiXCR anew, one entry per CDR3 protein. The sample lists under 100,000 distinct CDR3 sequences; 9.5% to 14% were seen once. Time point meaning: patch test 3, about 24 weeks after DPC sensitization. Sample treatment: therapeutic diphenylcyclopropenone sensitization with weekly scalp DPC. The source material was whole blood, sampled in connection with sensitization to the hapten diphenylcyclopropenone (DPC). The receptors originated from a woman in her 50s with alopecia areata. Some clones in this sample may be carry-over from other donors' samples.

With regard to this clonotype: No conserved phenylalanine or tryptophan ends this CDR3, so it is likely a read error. The CDR3 protein is CASIVLAGQETQYS. In DNA, the CDR3 is TGTGCCAGCATCGTCCTAGCGGGGCAAGAGACCCAGTACTCC. V gene TRBV5-5 combines with J gene TRBJ2-5; 9 bases match TRBD2. Looked up from germline, CDR1 is SGHKS and CDR2 is YYEKEE (reference sequence). The junction had 5 bases not matched to a gene; V was cut back by 6 bases and J by 2 bases. The CDR3 loop spans 14 amino acids.

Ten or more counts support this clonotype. The CDR3 sequence: CASSLGQGSYNEQFF. CDR3 bases: TGTGCCAGCAGCTTGGGGCAGGGGTCCTACAATGAGCAGTTCTTC. The V call is TRBV5-8, the J call TRBJ2-1; D possibly corresponds to TRBD1 (6 bases). Germline V gene sequence: CDR1 SGHTS, CDR2 YDEGEE. The V gene lost 0 bases and the J gene lost 1 base, with 8 bases spanning the gap. The CDR3 runs to 15 residues.

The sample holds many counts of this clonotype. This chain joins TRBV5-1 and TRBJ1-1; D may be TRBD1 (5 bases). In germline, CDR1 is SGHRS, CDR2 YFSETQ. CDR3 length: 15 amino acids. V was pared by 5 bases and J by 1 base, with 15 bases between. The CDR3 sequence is CASSPGRGGNTEAFF. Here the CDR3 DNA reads TGCGCCAGCAGTCCGGGCCGGGGCGGGAACACTGAAGCTTTCTTT.

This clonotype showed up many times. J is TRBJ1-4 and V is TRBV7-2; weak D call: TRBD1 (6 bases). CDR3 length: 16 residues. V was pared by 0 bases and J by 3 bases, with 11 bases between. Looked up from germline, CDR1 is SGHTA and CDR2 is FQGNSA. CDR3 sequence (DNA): TGTGCCAGCAGCTTAGCGCCAGGGGCGGCTAATGAAAAACTGTTTTTT. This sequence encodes CASSLAPGAANEKLFF. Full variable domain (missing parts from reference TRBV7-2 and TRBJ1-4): GAGVSQSPSNKVTEKGKDVELRCDPISGHTALYWYRQSLGQGLEFLIYFQGNSAPDKSGLPSDRFSAERTGGSVSTLTIQRTQQEDSAVYLCASSLAPGAANEKLFFGSGTQLSVL.

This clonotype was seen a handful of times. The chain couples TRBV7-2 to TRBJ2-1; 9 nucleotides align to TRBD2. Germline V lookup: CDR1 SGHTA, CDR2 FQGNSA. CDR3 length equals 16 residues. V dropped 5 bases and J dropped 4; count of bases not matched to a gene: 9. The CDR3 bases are TGTGCCAGCAGCCCTAGTGGACTAGCGCCTTACAATGAGCAGTTCTTC. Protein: CASSPSGLAPYNEQFF.

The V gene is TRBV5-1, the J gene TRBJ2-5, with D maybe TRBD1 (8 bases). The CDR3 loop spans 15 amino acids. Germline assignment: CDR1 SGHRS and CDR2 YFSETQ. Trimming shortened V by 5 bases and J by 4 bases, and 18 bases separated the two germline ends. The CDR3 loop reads CASRKGQGGPETQYF. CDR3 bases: TGCGCCAGCAGAAAAGGACAGGGAGGGCCAGAGACCCAGTACTTC.

For the CDR3, the DNA is TGTGCCAGCAGCCTCTGGACAGAGAATGAAAAACTGTTTTTT. Translated: CASSLWTENEKLFF. This rearrangement joins TRBV12-3 or TRBV12-4 to TRBJ1-4, with D tentatively TRBD1 (6 bases). The CDR3 has 14 residues. V dropped 6 bases and J dropped 5 bases, with 13 bases sitting between them.

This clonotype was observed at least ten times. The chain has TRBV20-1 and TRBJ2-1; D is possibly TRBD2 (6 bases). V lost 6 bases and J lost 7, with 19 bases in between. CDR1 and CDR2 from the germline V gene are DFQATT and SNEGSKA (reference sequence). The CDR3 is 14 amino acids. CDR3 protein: CSARDSKGWNEQFF. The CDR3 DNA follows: TGCAGTGCAAGGGACTCTAAGGGTTGGAATGAGCAGTTCTTC.

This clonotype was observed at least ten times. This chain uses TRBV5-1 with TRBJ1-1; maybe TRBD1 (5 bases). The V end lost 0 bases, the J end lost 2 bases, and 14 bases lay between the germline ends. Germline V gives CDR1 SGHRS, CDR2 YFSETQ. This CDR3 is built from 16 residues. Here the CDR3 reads CASSLGGGGANTEAFF. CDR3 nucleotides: TGCGCCAGCAGCTTGGGTGGCGGAGGGGCCAACACTGAAGCTTTCTTT. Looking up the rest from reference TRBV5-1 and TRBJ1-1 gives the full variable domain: KAGVTQTPRYLIKTRGQQVTLSCSPISGHRSVSWYQQTPGQGLQFLFEYFSETQRNKGNFPGRFSGRQFSNSRSEMNVSTLELGDSALYLCASSLGGGGANTEAFFGQGTRLTVV.

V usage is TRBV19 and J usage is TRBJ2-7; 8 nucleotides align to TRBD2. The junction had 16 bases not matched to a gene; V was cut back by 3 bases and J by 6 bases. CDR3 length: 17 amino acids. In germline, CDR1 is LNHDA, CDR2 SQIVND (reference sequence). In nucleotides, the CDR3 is TGTGCCAGTAGTATCCCCCTTCGGGAGGGCCGGTTGGTCGAGCAGTACTTC. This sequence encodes CASSIPLREGRLVEQYF.

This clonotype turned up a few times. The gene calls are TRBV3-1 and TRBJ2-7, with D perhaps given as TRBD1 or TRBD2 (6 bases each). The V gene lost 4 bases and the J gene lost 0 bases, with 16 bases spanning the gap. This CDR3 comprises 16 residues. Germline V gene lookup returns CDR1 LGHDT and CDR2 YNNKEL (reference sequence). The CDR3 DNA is TGTGCCAGCAGCCCACTCTGGGGGGCCCTCTCCTACGAGCAGTACTTC. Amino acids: CASSPLWGALSYEQYF.